Included here is one TCR beta chain sequence, with context. Its cognate antigen is unknown. These data come from a study of long-term antiretroviral therapy in people with HIV. The study's findings and limits: Clones showing expansion before ART dominated the repertoire at all time points.

V gave up 6 bases and J gave up 8 bases, with 11 bases separating them. Germline V CDR1 and CDR2: ENHRY, SYGVKD. CDR3 length: 12 residues. Version v3.0 of the immunoSEQ assay ran at survey level. Sequencing used immunoSEQ multiplex PCR; TCRdb keeps in-frame clones, though not all of them. Of about 34,000 clones in the sample, roughly 81% are singletons; the top ten hold around 4.6%. Each participant with HIV received care in the United States. Sequenced here: unsorted PBMCs, sampled 2.8 years before starting antiretroviral therapy. The clonotype originates from a woman aged 25 to 39 with HIV. V and J are TRBV10-3 and TRBJ2-1; a possible D gene is TRBD1 (6 bases). The CDR3 bases are TGTGCCATCAGCGGGACAAACTATGAGCAGTTCTTC. It translates to CAISGTNYEQFF.